These T cell receptor beta chains were read from a single sample in a study of T cells in narcolepsy. Libraries were prepared by immunoSEQ multiplex PCR; TCRdb keeps only in-frame clonotypes and omits some of them. The sample has tens of thousands of clones, roughly 87% seen once. Source material: CD45RA- memory CD4+ T cells from PBMCs. Source of these receptors: a human donor with narcolepsy. The CDR3 runs from the conserved cysteine through the conserved F or W. D genes are given only for firm matches. Size tells how often a clone was seen (once, few, many) or the class of an expanded clone, and some rows leave it out.

clone_size j_call v_call d_call cdr3_aa cdr3_nt
. TRBJ2-6 TRBV18 . CASSPSRAGANVLTF TGTGCCAGCTCACCCTCTAGGGCTGGGGCCAACGTCCTGACTTTC
. TRBJ2-7 TRBV25-1 . CASSEFDRSSYEQYF TGTGCCAGCAGTGAATTTGACAGGAGCTCCTACGAGCAGTACTTC
once TRBJ2-1 TRBV28 TRBD1 CASTPGTGAHNEQFF TGTGCCAGCACACCTGGGACAGGGGCCCACAATGAGCAGTTCTTC
. TRBJ1-5 TRBV5-8 TRBD1 CASSLEDRGSQPQHF TGTGCCAGCAGCTTGGAGGACAGGGGCAGTCAGCCCCAGCATTTT
once TRBJ1-5 TRBV30 . CAWRGSVGEPQHF TGTGCCTGGAGGGGTAGTGTCGGGGAGCCCCAGCATTTT
. TRBJ2-4 TRBV30 . CASQGGLPAKNIQYF TGTGCCTCCCAGGGGGGCCTTCCAGCCAAAAACATTCAGTACTTC
. TRBJ1-5 TRBV29-1 TRBD1 CSVQGAGQPQHF TGCAGCGTCCAGGGGGCTGGGCAGCCCCAGCATTTT
. TRBJ1-1 TRBV6-1 . CASRAIQAFF TGTGCCAGCAGAGCTATTCAAGCTTTCTTT
. TRBJ2-5 TRBV28 . CASSLQETQYF TGTGCCAGCAGTTTACAAGAGACCCAGTACTTC
. TRBJ2-7 TRBV5-1 . CASSLDGGPSYEQYF TGCGCCAGCAGCTTGGACGGTGGTCCTTCCTACGAGCAGTACTTC